This T cell receptor beta chain comes out of a study of cytomegalovirus exposure and HLA in healthy donors. Across the study: It was reported in a later analysis that the same platform had been used for the 120 validation repertoires as for the approximately 670 first-cohort repertoires. Whole-study results and caveats: The majority of TCR sequences were rare, yet some public TCRs appeared in many donors. CMV antigen specificity of a few CMV-associated chains was confirmed in vitro.

Turning to this clone: What it recognizes is unknown.

Assay: immunoSEQ multiplex PCR; the TCRdb copy retains only in-frame clones and omits some. The table records around 150,000 clones, around nine tenths of them present only once. Sample: PBMCs. This receptor was obtained from a young woman in good health and CMV-seropositive.

The CDR3 region has the DNA TGTGCCAGCAGCTTAAGACGGGGGGATACGCAGTATTTT. This translates into CASSLRRGDTQYF. The V call is TRBV7-3, the J call TRBJ2-3; a weak D match, TRBD2 (6 bases). The CDR3 is 13 amino acids. V shed 1 base and J shed 6 bases, with 8 bases lying between them. Germline-derived CDR1 and CDR2 are SGHTA and FQGTGA.